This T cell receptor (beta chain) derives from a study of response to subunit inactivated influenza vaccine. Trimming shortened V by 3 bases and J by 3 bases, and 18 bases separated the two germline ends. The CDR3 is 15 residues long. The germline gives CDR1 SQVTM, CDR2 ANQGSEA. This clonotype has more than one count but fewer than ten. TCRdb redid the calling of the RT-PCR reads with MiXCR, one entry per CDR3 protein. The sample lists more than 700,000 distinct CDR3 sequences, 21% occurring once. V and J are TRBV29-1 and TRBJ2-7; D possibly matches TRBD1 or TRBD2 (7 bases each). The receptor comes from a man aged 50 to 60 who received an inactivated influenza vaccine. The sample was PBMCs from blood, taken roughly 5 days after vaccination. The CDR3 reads CSVEKGAGGVYEQYF. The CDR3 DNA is TGCAGCGTTGAGAAAGGTGCAGGGGGGGTCTACGAGCAGTACTTC.